Each of the 19 T cell receptor beta chains below was sequenced from the same sample in a study of blood T cell repertoires in COVID-19. The assay was immunoSEQ multiplex PCR, and TCRdb's table has in-frame clones only and misses some. This table has about 150,000 clones, 83% appearing once. Sequencing input: peripheral blood. The receptors originated from a woman in her sixties with COVID-19, enrolled during active disease.

This chain uses TRBV21-1 with TRBJ1-1; TRBD1 was called by the table and not checked on the DNA. TRBV21-1 is flagged as a pseudogene. The CDR3 is 13 residues long. The CDR3 region is CARTTGGNTEAFF. Written as DNA, the CDR3 is TGTGCCAGGACGACAGGGGGAAACACTGAAGCTTTCTTT.

The V call is TRBV6-5, the J call TRBJ1-1, with 7 positions matching TRBD1. Germline CDR1 and CDR2: MNHEY and SVGAGI. V trimming: 6 bases; J trimming: 3 bases; junction bases outside the gene matches: 1. The CDR3 has 12 residues. The CDR3 DNA follows: TGTGCCAGCAGGCAGGGGGACACTGAAGCTTTCTTT. Its translation is CASRQGDTEAFF.

The rearrangement links TRBV5-1 to TRBJ2-3; the D gene is possibly TRBD2 (6 bases). This CDR3 comprises 16 residues. Trimming stripped 0 bases from V and 1 base from J, with 12 bases between. The V gene's germline CDR1 is SGHRS and CDR2 YFSETQ. CDR3 DNA sequence: TGCGCCAGCAGCTTGGGTTGGGGGGAAGGCACAGATACGCAGTATTTT. This encodes CASSLGWGEGTDTQYF.

The chain is built from TRBV11-2 and TRBJ1-2; 8 nucleotides line up with TRBD1. CDR3 length: 16 residues. Germline CDR1 is SGHAT and CDR2 is FQNNGV. V gave up 6 bases and J gave up 3 bases; unmatched junction bases: 12. The CDR3 sequence: CASSKDRAQGDYGYTF. The CDR3 DNA reads as TGTGCCAGCAGTAAGGACAGGGCGCAGGGTGACTATGGCTACACCTTC.

This clone came up once. The chain joins TRBV29-1 to TRBJ1-1, with D possibly being TRBD1 (5 bases). The CDR3 contains 13 residues. Germline V gene sequence: CDR1 SQVTM, CDR2 ANQGSEA. Trimming left V 6 bases short and J 4 bases short, with 15 bases between. The CDR3 DNA reads as TGCAGCGTAATCCAGGGTGGGGCCACTGAAGCTTTCTTT. Residues: CSVIQGGATEAFF.

The chain links TRBV5-1 to TRBJ1-5; the match to TRBD1 covers 9 bases. Germline lookup yields CDR1 SGHRS and CDR2 YFSETQ. This CDR3 region has 14 residues. V dropped 5 bases and J dropped 4; count of bases not matched to a gene: 4. CDR3 coding DNA: TGCGCCAGCAGACCCGGGACAGGGAATCAGCCCCAGCATTTT. Translation gives CASRPGTGNQPQHF.

As concerns this clone: This sample also contains other DNA sequences that code for the same CDR3. This rearrangement joins TRBV6-5 to TRBJ2-2; TRBD1 matches at 7 bases. There are 14 residues in the CDR3. V shed 5 bases, J shed 1 base, and the junction held 1 base outside the gene matches. CDR1 MNHEY and CDR2 SVGAGI come from the germline V gene. CDR3 coding DNA: TGTGCCAGCAGTCGGGACAGGAACACCGGGGAGCTGTTTTTT. Amino acids: CASSRDRNTGELFF.

This chain joins TRBV5-6 and TRBJ1-3, with D possibly being TRBD1 (5 bases). Germline CDR1 is SGHDT and CDR2 is YYEEEE. The CDR3 extends over 15 amino acids. V shed 3 bases and J shed 4 bases, with 14 bases lying between them. This CDR3 is CASSSQGLGGNTIYF. CDR3 in DNA: TGTGCCAGCAGCTCCCAGGGTCTCGGAGGAAACACCATATATTTT.

The chain couples TRBV5-1 to TRBJ2-1; 13 positions agree with TRBD2. V shed 2 bases, J shed 8 bases, and the junction held 4 bases outside the gene matches. Germline lookup yields CDR1 SGHRS and CDR2 YFSETQ. The CDR3 contains 15 residues. The CDR3 sequence: CASSFSTSGRDEQFF. The CDR3 DNA follows: TGCGCCAGCAGCTTCTCCACTAGCGGGAGGGATGAGCAGTTCTTC.

This clone was counted a single time. The chain combines TRBV6-4 with TRBJ2-3, with D maybe TRBD2 (5 bases). The CDR3 is made up of 13 amino acids. Germline V gene sequence: CDR1 MRHNA, CDR2 SNTAGT. V lost 6 bases and J lost 2, with 9 bases in between. CDR3 in amino acids: CASSGDLTDTQYF. CDR3 in DNA: TGTGCCAGCAGCGGGGATCTCACAGATACGCAGTATTTT.

This clone appeared a single time. This sequence joins TRBV27 and TRBJ1-6, with a tentative D call TRBD1 (6 bases). Germline V gene data show CDR1 as MNHEY and CDR2 as SMNVEV (reference sequence). There are 12 residues in the CDR3. CDR3 nucleotide sequence: TGTGCTTCGGGACAATATAATTCACCCCTCCACTTT. The encoded protein is CASGQYNSPLHF.

The chain couples TRBV19 to TRBJ1-6; D is ambiguous. Germline loops: CDR1 LNHDA, CDR2 SQIVND (reference sequence). The CDR3 consists of 15 residues. Deletions cut 4 bases from V and 4 bases from J, with 11 bases between. The CDR3 spells CASSTASGYNSPLHF. The CDR3 bases are TGTGCCAGTAGTACCGCCTCGGGGTATAATTCACCCCTCCACTTT.

V is TRBV4-2 and J is TRBJ1-6; 7 nucleotides line up with TRBD1. Unmatched junction bases numbered 11, after V lost 0 bases and J lost 9 bases. Germline loops: CDR1 LGHNA, CDR2 YNFKEQ. The CDR3 spans 17 residues. The chain's CDR3 is CASSQEGGGQSISPLHF. CDR3 DNA: TGTGCCAGCAGCCAAGAAGGGGGCGGACAGAGTATTTCACCCCTCCACTTT.

The V call is TRBV7-9, the J call TRBJ2-7; a weak D match, TRBD1 (6 bases). The germline gives CDR1 SEHNR, CDR2 FQNEAQ (reference sequence). This CDR3 has 14 amino acids. V shed 1 base and J shed 6 bases, with 13 bases lying between them. The CDR3 loop is CASSLEKAGVEQYF. The DNA for the CDR3 is TGTGCCAGCAGCTTAGAAAAAGCAGGGGTCGAGCAGTACTTC. Drawing the rest from reference TRBV7-9 and TRBJ2-7, the complete variable domain is DTGVSQNPRHKITKRGQNVTFRCDPISEHNRLYWYRQTLGQGPEFLTYFQNEAQLEKSRLLSDRFSAERPKGSFSTLEIQRTEQGDSAMYLCASSLEKAGVEQYFGPGTRLTVT.

The chain employs TRBV5-1 and TRBJ1-5; 11 bases map to TRBD1. The CDR3 loop spans 17 amino acids. Germline V gene sequence: CDR1 SGHRS, CDR2 YFSETQ. The V and J ends lost 4 bases and 6 bases, in that order; junction bases with no gene match: 12. CDR3 bases: TGCGCCAGCAGCCCCCTGCCGGGACAGGGGGTAGGTCAGCCCCAGCATTTT. This sequence encodes CASSPLPGQGVGQPQHF.

This clone was found many times. Additional DNA sequences in this sample encode the identical CDR3. This rearrangement joins TRBV6-5 to TRBJ2-1; 16 bases fit TRBD2. The germline CDR1 and CDR2 sequences are MNHEY and SVGAGI. V gave up 7 bases and J gave up 9 bases; unmatched junction bases: 6. The CDR3 is made up of 15 amino acids. DNA of the CDR3: TGTGCCAGCAAAGGGACTAGCGGGGGGGCCGGTGAGCAGTTCTTC. It translates to CASKGTSGGAGEQFF.

This chain joins TRBV29-1 and TRBJ1-3, with D maybe TRBD1 (6 bases). CDR1 is SQVTM, CDR2 ANQGSEA, per germline. The CDR3 contains 14 residues. Between the trimmed V and J ends, which lost 7 bases and 2 bases, there was a span of 15 bases. The CDR3 spells CSASQGRTGNTIYF. In DNA, the CDR3 is TGCAGCGCCTCACAGGGAAGGACTGGAAACACCATATATTTT.

A few counts support this clone. This chain uses TRBV6-5 with TRBJ2-1; unclear D gene. The CDR3 has 13 residues. Trimming left V 8 bases short and J 0 bases short, with 8 bases between. Germline V gene sequence: CDR1 MNHEY, CDR2 SVGAGI. As DNA, the CDR3 is TGTGCCAGCTTCTCACTCTCCTACAATGAGCAGTTCTTC. Encoded protein: CASFSLSYNEQFF.

The chain has TRBV10-1 and TRBJ2-6, with D perhaps TRBD1 (6 bases). The germline gives CDR1 WNHNN, CDR2 SYGVQD (reference sequence). The V end was cut by 4 bases, the J end by 5 bases, with 15 bases between. This CDR3 spans 16 amino acids. Here the CDR3 DNA reads TGCGCCAGCAGTGCCCATGGGGGCCCTCGGGCCAACGTCCTGACTTTC. This translates into CASSAHGGPRANVLTF.